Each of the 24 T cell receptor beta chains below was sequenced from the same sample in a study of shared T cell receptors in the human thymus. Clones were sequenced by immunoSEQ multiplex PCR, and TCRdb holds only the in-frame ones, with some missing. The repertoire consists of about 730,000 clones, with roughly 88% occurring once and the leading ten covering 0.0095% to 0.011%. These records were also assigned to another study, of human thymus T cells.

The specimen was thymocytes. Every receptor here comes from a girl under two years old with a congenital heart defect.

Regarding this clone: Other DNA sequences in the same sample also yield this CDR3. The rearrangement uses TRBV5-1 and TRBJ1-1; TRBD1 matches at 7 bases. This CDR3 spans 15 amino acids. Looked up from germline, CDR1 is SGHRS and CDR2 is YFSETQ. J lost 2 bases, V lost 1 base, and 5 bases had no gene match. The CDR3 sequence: CASSLSGTENTEAFF. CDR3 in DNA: TGCGCCAGCAGCTTGTCCGGGACAGAAAACACTGAAGCTTTCTTT.

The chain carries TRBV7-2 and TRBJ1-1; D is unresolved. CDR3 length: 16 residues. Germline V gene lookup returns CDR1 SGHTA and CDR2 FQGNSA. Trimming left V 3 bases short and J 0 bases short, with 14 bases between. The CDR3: CASSFPPPGMNTEAFF. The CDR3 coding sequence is TGTGCCAGCAGCTTCCCCCCCCCAGGTATGAACACTGAAGCTTTCTTT.

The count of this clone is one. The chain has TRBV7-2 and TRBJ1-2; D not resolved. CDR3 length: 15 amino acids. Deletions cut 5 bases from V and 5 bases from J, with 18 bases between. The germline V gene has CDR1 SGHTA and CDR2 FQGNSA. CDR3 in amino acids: CASSRMLQRAYGYTF. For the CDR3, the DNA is TGTGCCAGCAGCCGCATGTTGCAGCGGGCGTATGGCTACACCTTC.

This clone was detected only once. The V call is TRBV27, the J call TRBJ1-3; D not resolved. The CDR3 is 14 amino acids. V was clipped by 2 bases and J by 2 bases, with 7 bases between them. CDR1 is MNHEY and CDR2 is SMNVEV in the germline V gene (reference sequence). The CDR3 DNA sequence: TGTGCCAGCAGTTTAAGAGGGACTGGAAACACCATATATTTT. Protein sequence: CASSLRGTGNTIYF.

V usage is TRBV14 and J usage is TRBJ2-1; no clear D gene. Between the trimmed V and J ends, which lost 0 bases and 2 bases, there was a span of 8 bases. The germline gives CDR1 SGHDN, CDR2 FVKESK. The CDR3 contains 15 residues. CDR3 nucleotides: TGTGCCAGCAGCCAAGAATCGGTTCCCTACAATGAGCAGTTCTTC. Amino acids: CASSQESVPYNEQFF.

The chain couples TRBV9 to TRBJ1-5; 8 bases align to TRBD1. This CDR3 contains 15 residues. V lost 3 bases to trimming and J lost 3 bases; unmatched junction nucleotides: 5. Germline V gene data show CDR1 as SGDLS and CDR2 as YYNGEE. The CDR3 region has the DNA TGTGCCAGCAGCGCCGGGACAGGTTACAATCAGCCCCAGCATTTT. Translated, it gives CASSAGTGYNQPQHF.

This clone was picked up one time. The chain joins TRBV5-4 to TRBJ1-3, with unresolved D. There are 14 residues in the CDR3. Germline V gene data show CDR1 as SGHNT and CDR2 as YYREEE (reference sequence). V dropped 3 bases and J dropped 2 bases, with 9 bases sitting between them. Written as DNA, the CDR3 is TGTGCCAGCAGCTCGGGAGTCCCTGGAAACACCATATATTTT. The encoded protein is CASSSGVPGNTIYF.

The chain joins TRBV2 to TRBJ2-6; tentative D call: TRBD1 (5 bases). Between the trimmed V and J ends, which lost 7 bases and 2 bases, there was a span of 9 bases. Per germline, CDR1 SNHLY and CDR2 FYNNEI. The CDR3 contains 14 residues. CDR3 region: CASNPTAGANVLTF. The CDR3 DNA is TGTGCCAGCAATCCGACAGCTGGGGCCAACGTCCTGACTTTC.

CDR3 sequence: CSVEFDVFPGLVQSWETQYF. CDR3 coding DNA: TGCAGCGTGGAGTTCGATGTGTTCCCGGGTCTAGTTCAATCTTGGGAGACCCAGTACTTC. The J gene is TRBJ2-5, the V gene TRBV29-1; no definite D call. V was pared by 6 bases and J by 5 bases, with 37 bases between. Germline values: CDR1 SQVTM, CDR2 ANQGSEA. This CDR3 is built from 20 residues.

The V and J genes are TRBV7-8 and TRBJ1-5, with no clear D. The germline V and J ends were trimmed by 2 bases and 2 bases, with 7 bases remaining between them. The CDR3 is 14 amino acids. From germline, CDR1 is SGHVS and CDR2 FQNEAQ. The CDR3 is CASSLTRGNQPQHF. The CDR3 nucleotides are TGTGCCAGCAGCTTAACGAGGGGCAATCAGCCCCAGCATTTT.

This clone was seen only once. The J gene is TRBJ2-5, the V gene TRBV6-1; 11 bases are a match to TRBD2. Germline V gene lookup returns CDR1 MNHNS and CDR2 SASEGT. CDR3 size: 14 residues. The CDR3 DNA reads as TGTGCGCGGGGTAGCGGGGGGGCGGGCGAGACCCAGTACTTC. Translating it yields CARGSGGAGETQYF.

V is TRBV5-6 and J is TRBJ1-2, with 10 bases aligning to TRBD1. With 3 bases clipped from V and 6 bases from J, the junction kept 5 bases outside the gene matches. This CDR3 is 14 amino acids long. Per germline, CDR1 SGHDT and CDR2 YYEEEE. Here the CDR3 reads CASSYGQGGHGYTF. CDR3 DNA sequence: TGTGCCAGCAGCTACGGACAGGGGGGACATGGCTACACCTTC.

The CDR3 sequence is CASSPLQVPYEQYF. The CDR3 DNA is TGTGCCAGCAGCCCGTTACAGGTACCCTACGAGCAGTACTTC. This chain uses TRBV7-9 with TRBJ2-7; D perhaps matches TRBD1 (5 bases). The CDR3 has 14 amino acids. CDR1 and CDR2 from the germline V gene are SEHNR and FQNEAQ (reference sequence). Trimming left V 5 bases short and J 2 bases short, with 13 bases between.

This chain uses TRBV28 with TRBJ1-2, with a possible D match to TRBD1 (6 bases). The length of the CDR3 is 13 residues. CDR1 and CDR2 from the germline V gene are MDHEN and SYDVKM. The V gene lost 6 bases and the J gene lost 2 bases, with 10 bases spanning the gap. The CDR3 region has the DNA TGTGCCAGCAGACCAAGGGGGAACTATGGCTACACCTTC. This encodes CASRPRGNYGYTF.

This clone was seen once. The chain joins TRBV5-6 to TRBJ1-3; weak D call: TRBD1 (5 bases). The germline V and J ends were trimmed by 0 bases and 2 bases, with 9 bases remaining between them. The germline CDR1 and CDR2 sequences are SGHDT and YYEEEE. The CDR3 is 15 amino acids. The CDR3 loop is CASSLASRAGNTIYF. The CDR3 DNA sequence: TGTGCCAGCAGCTTGGCGAGCAGGGCTGGAAACACCATATATTTT.

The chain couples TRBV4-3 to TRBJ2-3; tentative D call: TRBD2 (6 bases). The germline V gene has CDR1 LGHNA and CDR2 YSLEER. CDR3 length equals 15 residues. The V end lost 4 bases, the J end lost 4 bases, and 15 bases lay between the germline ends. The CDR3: CASSPTRRASDTQYF. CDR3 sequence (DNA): TGCGCCAGCAGCCCGACCCGGAGGGCCTCAGATACGCAGTATTTT.

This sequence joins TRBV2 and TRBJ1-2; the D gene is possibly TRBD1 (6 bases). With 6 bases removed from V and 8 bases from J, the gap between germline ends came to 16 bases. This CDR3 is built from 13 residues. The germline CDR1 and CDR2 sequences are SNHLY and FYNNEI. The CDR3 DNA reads TGTGCCAGCAGGTATCCCAGGGGATGGGGCTACACCTTC. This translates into CASRYPRGWGYTF.

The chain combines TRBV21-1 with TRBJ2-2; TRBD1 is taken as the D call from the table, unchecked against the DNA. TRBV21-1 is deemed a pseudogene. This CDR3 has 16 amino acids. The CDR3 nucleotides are TGTGCCAGCAGCAGACAGGAACCTCAGAACACCGGGGAGCTGTTTTTT. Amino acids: CASSRQEPQNTGELFF.

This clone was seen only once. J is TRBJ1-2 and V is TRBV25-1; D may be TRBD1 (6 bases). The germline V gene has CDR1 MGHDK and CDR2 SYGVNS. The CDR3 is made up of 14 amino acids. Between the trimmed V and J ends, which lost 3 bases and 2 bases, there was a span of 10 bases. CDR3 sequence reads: CASSESTGNYGYTF. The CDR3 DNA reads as TGTGCCAGCAGTGAGAGTACAGGGAACTATGGCTACACCTTC.

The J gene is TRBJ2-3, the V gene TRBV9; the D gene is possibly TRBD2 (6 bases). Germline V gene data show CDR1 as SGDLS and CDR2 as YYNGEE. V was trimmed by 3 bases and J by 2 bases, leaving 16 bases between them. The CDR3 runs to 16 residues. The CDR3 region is CASSGIGTFHTDTQYF. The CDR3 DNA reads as TGTGCCAGCAGCGGAATCGGGACTTTTCACACAGATACGCAGTATTTT.

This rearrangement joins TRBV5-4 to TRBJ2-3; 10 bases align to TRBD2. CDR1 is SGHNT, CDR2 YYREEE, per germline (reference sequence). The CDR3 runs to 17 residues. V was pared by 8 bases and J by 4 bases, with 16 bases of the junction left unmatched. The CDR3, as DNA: TGTGCCAGTTTCAGCGGGGGGGCTCATCGTGTCCCAGATACGCAGTATTTT. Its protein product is CASFSGGAHRVPDTQYF.

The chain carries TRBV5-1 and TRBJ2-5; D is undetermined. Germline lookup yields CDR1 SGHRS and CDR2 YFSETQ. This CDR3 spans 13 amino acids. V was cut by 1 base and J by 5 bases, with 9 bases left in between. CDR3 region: CASSLIQFETQYF. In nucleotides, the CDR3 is TGCGCCAGCAGCTTGATTCAATTCGAGACCCAGTACTTC. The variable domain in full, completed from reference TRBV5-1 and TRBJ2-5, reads KAGVTQTPRYLIKTRGQQVTLSCSPISGHRSVSWYQQTPGQGLQFLFEYFSETQRNKGNFPGRFSGRQFSNSRSEMNVSTLELGDSALYLCASSLIQFETQYFGPGTRLLVL.

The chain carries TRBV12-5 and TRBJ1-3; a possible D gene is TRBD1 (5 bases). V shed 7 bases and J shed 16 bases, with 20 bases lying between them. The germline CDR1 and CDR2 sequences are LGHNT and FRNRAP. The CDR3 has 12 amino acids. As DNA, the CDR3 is TGTGCTAGTGTCGCTCCGGGGGGAACTTCTTATTTT. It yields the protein CASVAPGGTSYF.

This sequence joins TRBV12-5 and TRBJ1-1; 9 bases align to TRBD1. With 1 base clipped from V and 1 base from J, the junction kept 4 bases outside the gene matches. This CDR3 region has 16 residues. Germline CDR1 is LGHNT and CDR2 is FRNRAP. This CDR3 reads CASGLGGQGPNTEAFF. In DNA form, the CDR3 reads TGTGCTAGTGGTTTGGGGGGACAGGGACCGAACACTGAAGCTTTCTTT.